This entry lists 5 T cell receptor beta chains sequenced from one sample in a study of read filtering for tumor transcriptome and immune sequencing. Molecular barcoded adaptors covering alpha/delta and beta/gamma chains were used on around 370 ng RNA. TCRdb called the reads again in MiXCR, with one record for every CDR3 protein. This table holds approximately 37,000 distinct CDR3 sequences, 12% to 15% found once. Source material: a population of CD138-negative cells sorted from bone marrow. These receptors came from a donor aged 40 or older with multiple myeloma.

With respect to this clonotype: This probably arose from a read error, given a far larger clone one base away. The chain recombines TRBV4-3 with TRBJ2-1; D is unresolved. Germline loops: CDR1 LGHNA, CDR2 YSLEER. The CDR3 totals 14 residues. Trimming cost V 8 bases and J 2 bases, with 13 bases left between them. The CDR3 protein is CASALASTYNEQFF. DNA of the CDR3: TGCGCCAGCGCACTTGCCTCTACCTACAATGAGCAGTTCTTC.

This clonotype was recorded at least ten times. The rearrangement joins TRBV29-1 to TRBJ2-1; D unclear. This CDR3 comprises 12 residues. Trimming took off 8 bases at V and 7 bases at J, with 15 bases between the two ends. CDR1 and CDR2 from the germline V gene are SQVTM and ANQGSEA. The CDR3 region is CSTCVVGNEQFF. Here the CDR3 DNA reads TGCAGCACTTGCGTAGTAGGGAATGAGCAGTTCTTC.

Ten or more counts support this clonotype. This chain links TRBV5-1 with TRBJ2-1, with TRBD2 identical over 8 bases. CDR1 is SGHRS and CDR2 is YFSETQ in the germline V gene. With V trimmed by 0 bases and J by 7 bases, 6 bases remained unmatched. The CDR3 is 15 residues long. The CDR3: CASSLAGGGRNEQFF. Written as DNA, the CDR3 is TGCGCCAGCAGCTTGGCCGGGGGGGGCCGGAATGAGCAGTTCTTC.

The chain joins TRBV7-2 to TRBJ1-1, with TRBD1 identical over 7 bases. CDR1 is SGHTA, CDR2 FQGNSA, per germline. After removal of 2 bases from V and 2 bases from J, the junction contained 5 bases not matched to a gene. The CDR3 totals 15 residues. This chain's CDR3 is CASSLRGQFNTEAFF. CDR3 nucleotides: TGTGCCAGCAGCTTAAGGGGACAGTTCAACACTGAAGCTTTCTTT. The full variable domain, with the rest looked up from reference TRBV7-2 and TRBJ1-1, is GAGVSQSPSNKVTEKGKDVELRCDPISGHTALYWYRQSLGQGLEFLIYFQGNSAPDKSGLPSDRFSAERTGGSVSTLTIQRTQQEDSAVYLCASSLRGQFNTEAFFGQGTRLTVV.

This clonotype has ten or more counts. The chain is built from TRBV11-2 and TRBJ2-3; possible D gene TRBD1, 6 bases. From germline, CDR1 is SGHAT and CDR2 FQNNGV. This CDR3 is built from 13 residues. V gave up 5 bases and J gave up 5 bases, with 11 bases separating them. The CDR3: CASSREGGDTQYF. The CDR3 region has the DNA TGTGCCAGCAGCCGAGAAGGGGGAGATACGCAGTATTTT.